This T cell receptor beta chain appears in the sequencing data of a study of blood T cell repertoires in COVID-19. Study summary: Whether acute or convalescent, the COVID-19 samples came from the United States, Italy and Spain.

V was cut by 2 bases and J by 6 bases, with 11 bases left in between. Germline V gives CDR1 SGHTA, CDR2 FQGTGA. This CDR3 region has 13 residues. Profiled with immunoSEQ multiplex PCR; TCRdb holds only in-frame clones, not every one. This table has approximately 480,000 clones, roughly 89% appearing once. Sequences were obtained from peripheral blood. The receptor's source is a man between 18 and 35 years old with COVID-19, enrolled during active disease. The chain links TRBV7-3 to TRBJ2-7, with TRBD2 as a possible D gene (6 bases). The CDR3 is CASSLLLGGEQYF. The DNA of the CDR3 is TGTGCCAGCAGCTTATTGTTGGGGGGCGAGCAGTACTTC.